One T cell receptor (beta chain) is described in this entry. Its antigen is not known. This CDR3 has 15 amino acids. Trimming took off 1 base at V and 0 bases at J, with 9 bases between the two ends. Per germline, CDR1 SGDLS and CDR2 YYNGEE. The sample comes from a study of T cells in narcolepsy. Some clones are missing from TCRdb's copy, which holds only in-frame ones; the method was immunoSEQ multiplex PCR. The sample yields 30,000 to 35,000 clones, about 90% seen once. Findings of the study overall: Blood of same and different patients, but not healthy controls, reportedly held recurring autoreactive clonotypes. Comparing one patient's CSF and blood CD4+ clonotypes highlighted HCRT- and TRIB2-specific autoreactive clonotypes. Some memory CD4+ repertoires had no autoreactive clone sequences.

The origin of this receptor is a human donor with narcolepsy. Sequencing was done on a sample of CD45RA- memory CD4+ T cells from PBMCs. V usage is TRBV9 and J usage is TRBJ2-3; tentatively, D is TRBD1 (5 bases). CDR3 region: CASSVWAGSTDTQYF. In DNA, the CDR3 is TGTGCCAGCAGCGTATGGGCAGGGAGCACAGATACGCAGTATTTT.